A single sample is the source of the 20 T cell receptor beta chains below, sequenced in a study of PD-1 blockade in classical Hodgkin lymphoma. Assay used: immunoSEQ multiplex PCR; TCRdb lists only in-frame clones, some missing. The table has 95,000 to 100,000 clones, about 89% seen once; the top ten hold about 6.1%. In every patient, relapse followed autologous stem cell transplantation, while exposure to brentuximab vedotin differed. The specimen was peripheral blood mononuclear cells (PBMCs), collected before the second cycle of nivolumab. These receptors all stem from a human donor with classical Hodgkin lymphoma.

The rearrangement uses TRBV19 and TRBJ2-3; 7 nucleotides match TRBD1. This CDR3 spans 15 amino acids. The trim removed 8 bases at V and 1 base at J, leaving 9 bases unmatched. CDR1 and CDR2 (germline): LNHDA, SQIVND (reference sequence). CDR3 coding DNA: TGTGCCAGTGGTCCGGGACAGACACGCACAGATACGCAGTATTTT. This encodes CASGPGQTRTDTQYF.

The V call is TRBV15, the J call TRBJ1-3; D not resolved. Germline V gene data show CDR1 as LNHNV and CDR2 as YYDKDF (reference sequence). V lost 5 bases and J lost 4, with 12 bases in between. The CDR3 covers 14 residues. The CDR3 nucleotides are TGTGCCACCAGCGGAAGGGTTTCCGGAAACACCATATATTTT. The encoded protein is CATSGRVSGNTIYF.

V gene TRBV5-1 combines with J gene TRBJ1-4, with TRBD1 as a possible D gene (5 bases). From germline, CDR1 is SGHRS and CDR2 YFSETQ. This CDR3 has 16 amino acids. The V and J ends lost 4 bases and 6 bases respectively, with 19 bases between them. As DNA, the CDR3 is TGCGCCAGCAGCGACGACCGGCGGGGCACACATGAAAAACTGTTTTTT. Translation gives CASSDDRRGTHEKLFF.

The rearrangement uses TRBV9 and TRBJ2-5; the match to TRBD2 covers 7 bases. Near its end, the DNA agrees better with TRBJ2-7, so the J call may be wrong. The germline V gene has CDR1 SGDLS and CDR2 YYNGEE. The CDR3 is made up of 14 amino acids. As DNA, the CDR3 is TGTGCCAGCAGCGTAGCTGGGGGAGGGACCGAGCAGTACTTC. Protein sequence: CASSVAGGGTEQYF.

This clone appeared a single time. CDR3 loop: CASSLVPRTEAFF. The CDR3 DNA sequence: TGTGCCAGCAGCTTAGTCCCACGGACTGAAGCTTTCTTT. The chain joins TRBV11-3 to TRBJ1-1; no clear D gene. V lost 1 base and J lost 5, with 8 bases in between. The CDR3 loop spans 13 amino acids. The germline V gene encodes CDR1 SGHNT and CDR2 YENEEA. Complete variable domain (other parts from reference TRBV11-3 and TRBJ1-1): EAGVVQSPRYKIIEKKQPVAFWCNPISGHNTLYWYLQNLGQGPELLIRYENEEAVDDSQLPKDRFSAERLKGVDSTLKIQPAELGDSAVYLCASSLVPRTEAFFGQGTRLTVV.

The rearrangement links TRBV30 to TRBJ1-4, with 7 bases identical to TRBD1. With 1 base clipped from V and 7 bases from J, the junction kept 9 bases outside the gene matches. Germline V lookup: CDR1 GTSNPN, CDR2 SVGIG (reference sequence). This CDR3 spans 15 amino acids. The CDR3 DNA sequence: TGTGCCTGGAGTGAACTGACAGGGCGGCCTGAAAAACTGTTTTTT. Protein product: CAWSELTGRPEKLFF.

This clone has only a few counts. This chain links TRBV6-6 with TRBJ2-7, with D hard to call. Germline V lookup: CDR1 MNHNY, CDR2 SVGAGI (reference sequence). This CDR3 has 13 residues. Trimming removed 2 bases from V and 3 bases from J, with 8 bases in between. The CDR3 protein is CASSYLQSYEQYF. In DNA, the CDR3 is TGTGCCAGCAGTTACCTTCAGAGCTACGAGCAGTACTTC.

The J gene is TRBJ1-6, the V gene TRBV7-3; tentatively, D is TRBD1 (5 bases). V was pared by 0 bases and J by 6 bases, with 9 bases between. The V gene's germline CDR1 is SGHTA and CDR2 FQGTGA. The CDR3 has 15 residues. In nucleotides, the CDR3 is TGTGCCAGCAGCTTAACGTTCGGGGCTAATTCACCCCTCCACTTT. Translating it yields CASSLTFGANSPLHF.

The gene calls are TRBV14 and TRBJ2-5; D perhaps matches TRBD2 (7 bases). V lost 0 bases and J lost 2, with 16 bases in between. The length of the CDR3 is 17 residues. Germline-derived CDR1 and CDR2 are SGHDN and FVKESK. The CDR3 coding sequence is TGTGCCAGCAGCCAAGACCCCTACGGGGGGCCACAAGAGACCCAGTACTTC. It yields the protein CASSQDPYGGPQETQYF.

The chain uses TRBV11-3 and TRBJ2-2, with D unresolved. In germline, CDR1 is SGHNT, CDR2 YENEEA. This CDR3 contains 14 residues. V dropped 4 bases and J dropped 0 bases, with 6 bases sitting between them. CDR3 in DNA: TGTGCCAGCAGCTCACTACCGAACACCGGGGAGCTGTTTTTT. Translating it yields CASSSLPNTGELFF.

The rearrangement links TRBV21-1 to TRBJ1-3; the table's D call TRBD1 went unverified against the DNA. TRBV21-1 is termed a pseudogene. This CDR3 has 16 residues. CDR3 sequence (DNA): TGTGCCAGCAGCAAAGAAGACAGGAGACCCGGAAACACCATATATTTT. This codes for CASSKEDRRPGNTIYF.

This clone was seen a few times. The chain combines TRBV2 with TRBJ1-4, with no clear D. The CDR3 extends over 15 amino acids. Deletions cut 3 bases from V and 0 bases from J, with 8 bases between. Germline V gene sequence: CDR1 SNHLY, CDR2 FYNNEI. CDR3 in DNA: TGTGCCAGCAGTGACTTCGCAACAACTAATGAAAAACTGTTTTTT. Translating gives CASSDFATTNEKLFF.

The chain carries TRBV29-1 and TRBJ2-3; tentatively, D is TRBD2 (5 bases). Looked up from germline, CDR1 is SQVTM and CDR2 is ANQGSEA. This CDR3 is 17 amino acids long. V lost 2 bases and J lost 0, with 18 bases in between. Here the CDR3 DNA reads TGCAGCGTTGAATATTCGCGCGGGCTCTTTAGCACAGATACGCAGTATTTT. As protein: CSVEYSRGLFSTDTQYF.

CDR3 amino acids: CASSRSQYRPLNNEQFF. The CDR3 bases are TGTGCCAGCAGTAGGTCCCAATACAGACCCCTTAACAATGAGCAGTTCTTC. The rearrangement joins TRBV2 to TRBJ2-1, with D unresolved. The V gene lost 5 bases and the J gene lost 5 bases, with 22 bases spanning the gap. This CDR3 region has 17 residues. CDR1 is SNHLY and CDR2 is FYNNEI in the germline V gene.

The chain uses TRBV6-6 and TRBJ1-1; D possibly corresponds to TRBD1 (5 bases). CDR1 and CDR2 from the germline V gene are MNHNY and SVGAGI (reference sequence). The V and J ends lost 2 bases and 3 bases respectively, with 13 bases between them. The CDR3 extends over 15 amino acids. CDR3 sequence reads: CASSYGGTLYTEAFF. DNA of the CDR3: TGTGCCAGCAGTTACGGGGGGACCCTCTACACTGAAGCTTTCTTT.

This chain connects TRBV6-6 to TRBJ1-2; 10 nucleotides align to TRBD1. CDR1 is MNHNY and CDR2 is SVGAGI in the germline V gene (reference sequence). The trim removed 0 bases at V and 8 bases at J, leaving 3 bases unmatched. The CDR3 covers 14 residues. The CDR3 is CASSYSTGGRGYTF. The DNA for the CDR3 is TGTGCCAGCAGTTACTCGACAGGGGGCAGGGGCTACACCTTC.

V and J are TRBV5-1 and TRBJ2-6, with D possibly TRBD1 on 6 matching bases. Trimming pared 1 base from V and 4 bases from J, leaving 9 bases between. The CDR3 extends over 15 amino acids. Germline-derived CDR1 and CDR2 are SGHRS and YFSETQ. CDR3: CASSLTGFGANVLTF. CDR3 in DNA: TGCGCCAGCAGCTTGACAGGGTTCGGGGCCAACGTCCTGACTTTC. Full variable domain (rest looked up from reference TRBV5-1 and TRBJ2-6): KAGVTQTPRYLIKTRGQQVTLSCSPISGHRSVSWYQQTPGQGLQFLFEYFSETQRNKGNFPGRFSGRQFSNSRSEMNVSTLELGDSALYLCASSLTGFGANVLTFGAGSRLTVL.

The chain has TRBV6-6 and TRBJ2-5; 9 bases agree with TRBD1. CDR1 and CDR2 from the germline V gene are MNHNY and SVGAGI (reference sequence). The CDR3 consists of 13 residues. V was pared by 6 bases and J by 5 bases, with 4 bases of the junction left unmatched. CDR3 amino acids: CASRIQGAETQYF. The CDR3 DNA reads TGTGCCAGCAGAATACAGGGGGCTGAGACCCAGTACTTC.

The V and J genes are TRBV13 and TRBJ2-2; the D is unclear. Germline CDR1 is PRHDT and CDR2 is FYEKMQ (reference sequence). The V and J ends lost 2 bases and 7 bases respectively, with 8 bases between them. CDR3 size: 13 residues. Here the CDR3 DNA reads TGTGCCAGCAGCTTACCGGACCTCGGGGAGCTGTTTTTT. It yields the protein CASSLPDLGELFF.

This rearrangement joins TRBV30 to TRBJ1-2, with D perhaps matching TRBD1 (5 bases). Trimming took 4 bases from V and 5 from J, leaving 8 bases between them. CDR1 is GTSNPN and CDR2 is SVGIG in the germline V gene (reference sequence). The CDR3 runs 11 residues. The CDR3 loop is CAWTGLYGYTF. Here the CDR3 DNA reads TGTGCCTGGACAGGGTTGTATGGCTACACCTTC.